The rows below give T cell receptor beta chains drawn from one sample of a study of CD8+CD57+ T cells in acquired aplastic anemia. TCRdb reprocessed the reads via MiXCR and lists one record per CDR3 protein. Among fewer than 200,000 distinct CDR3 sequences listed, 71% were seen once. Sequencing was carried out using sorted CD4+, CD8+, or CD8+CD57+ T cells (not recorded which) from PBMCs. These receptor sequences come from a human donor with aplastic anemia. Each CDR3 is given with its conserved first and last residue. Fields, in order: V gene, D gene, clone size, J gene, CDR3 protein, CDR3 DNA. A D gene is named only where the DNA matches it firmly. Clone size appears in some rows only: once, few, many, or a class for an expanded clone.

>TRBV7-2|.|.|TRBJ2-5
CASSSMPGNDF
TGTGCCAGCAGTTCAATGCCGGGGAACGACTTC
>TRBV7-2|.|.|TRBJ1-6
CASSPPSGDDSPLHF
TGTGCCAGCAGCCCGCCGTCGGGGGACGATTCACCCCTCCACTTT
>TRBV12-5|.|.|TRBJ1-1
CASSQGGGEAFF
TGTGCCAGCAGTCAAGGGGGGGGCGAAGCTTTCTTT
>TRBV7-2|.|.|TRBJ2-1
CASSLGSISEQFF
TGTGCCAGCAGCTTAGGATCAATTAGTGAGCAGTTCTTC
>TRBV20-1|TRBD1|few|TRBJ1-1
CSAARTGLNTEAFF
TGCAGTGCTGCCCGGACAGGGTTGAACACTGAAGCTTTCTTT
>TRBV24-1|.|.|TRBJ2-7
CATSDGYPGRGYEQYF
TGTGCCACCAGTGATGGGTATCCGGGCAGGGGATACGAGCAGTACTTC
>TRBV11-1|.|.|TRBJ1-6
CASRKTTEIQPLHF
TGTGCCAGCAGGAAGACTACGGAGATTCAACCCCTCCACTTT
>TRBV7-8|.|once|TRBJ1-5
CASGFLGGGNQPQHF
TGTGCCAGCGGCTTCCTCGGGGGCGGCAATCAGCCCCAGCATTTT
>TRBV24-1|TRBD1|.|TRBJ1-6
CATSATGLKTDSPLHF
TGTGCCACCAGTGCGACAGGGTTGAAAACGGATTCACCCCTCCACTTC
>TRBV24-1|TRBD1|once|TRBJ1-2
CATSDSWTGNGYTF
TGTGCCACCAGTGATAGTTGGACAGGGAATGGCTACACCTTC
>TRBV10-1|.|.|TRBJ1-2
CASSDGDLDGYTF
TGTGCCAGCAGCGATGGGGATTTGGATGGCTACACCTTC
>TRBV20-1|.|few|TRBJ2-2
CSDSNTGELSF
TGCAGTGACTCGAACACCGGGGAGCTGTCTTTT
>TRBV7-8|.|.|TRBJ2-3
CASSLLGDGDTQYF
TGTGCCAGCAGCCTTCTAGGTGATGGAGATACGCAGTATTTT
>TRBV29-1|.|.|TRBJ1-5
CSAGGGNGNQPQHF
TGCAGCGCTGGAGGGGGGAATGGCAATCAGCCCCAGCATTTT